What follows are 20 T cell receptor beta chains derived from one specimen sequenced in a study of blood T cell repertoires in COVID-19 (dated by TCRdb to between 2020 and 2021). The protocol used for the library was the immunoSEQ multiplex PCR assay. The immuneACCESS repertoire file appears here via TCRdb, limited to in-frame rearrangements. These files lack a portion of the clones; in checked studies, under half of the deficit traces to unresolved V genes, and the cause of the others is not known. This sample comprises around 310,000 clones, about 90% of them detected only once. The ten largest clonotypes hold roughly a tenth of the sample. Material for sequencing was PBMCs or T cells enriched from blood (not recorded which). The source of these receptors is a woman between 25 and 40 years old who had recovered from COVID-19.

V and J are TRBV4-3 and TRBJ1-2; possibly TRBD1 for D (5 bases). CDR1 and CDR2 (germline): LGHNA, YSLEER. This CDR3 has 13 residues. V shed 4 bases and J shed 5 bases, with 11 bases lying between them. The CDR3 is CASSLRGGYGYTF. The CDR3 DNA reads TGCGCCAGCAGCCTGCGGGGGGGTTATGGCTACACCTTC.

This clone is a singleton in its sample. The chain has TRBV2 and TRBJ2-1; D may be TRBD2 (6 bases). Germline lookup yields CDR1 SNHLY and CDR2 FYNNEI. The length of the CDR3 is 12 residues. Trimming pared 8 bases from V and 6 bases from J, leaving 11 bases between. CDR3 coding DNA: TGTGCCAGCCGGGCCGGGAGCAATGAGCAGTTCTTC. It yields the protein CASRAGSNEQFF.

This clone was counted between two and nine times. The chain is built from TRBV6-5 and TRBJ1-2; 7 positions match TRBD1. V gave up 6 bases and J gave up 6 bases; unmatched junction bases: 7. Germline V gene sequence: CDR1 MNHEY, CDR2 SVGAGI. CDR3 size: 13 residues. This CDR3 reads CASSQGVNDGYTF. CDR3 DNA sequence: TGTGCCAGCAGCCAGGGGGTTAATGATGGCTACACCTTC.

The CDR3 loop reads CASSTLDRATNEKLFF. The CDR3 DNA is TGTGCCAGCAGCACCCTGGACAGGGCCACTAATGAAAAACTGTTTTTT. V is TRBV5-5 and J is TRBJ1-4; 8 bases are a match to TRBD1. The CDR3 is 16 amino acids. CDR1 SGHKS and CDR2 YYEKEE come from the germline V gene (reference sequence). V lost 4 bases to trimming and J lost 2 bases; unmatched junction nucleotides: 7.

The V and J genes are TRBV28 and TRBJ1-2; D possibly corresponds to TRBD1 (5 bases). V dropped 4 bases and J dropped 7 bases, with 13 bases sitting between them. The CDR3 is 13 amino acids. Germline CDR1 and CDR2: MDHEN and SYDVKM. In nucleotides, the CDR3 is TGTGCCAGCAGTTCCCAGGGTCTCCGTGGCTACACCTTC. Translated, it gives CASSSQGLRGYTF.

The V and J genes are TRBV5-1 and TRBJ2-7; TRBD2 matches 8 bases. This CDR3 is 16 amino acids long. V dropped 2 bases and J dropped 5; count of bases not matched to a gene: 12. Germline loops: CDR1 SGHRS, CDR2 YFSETQ. CDR3 residues: CASSFPPGGTGDEQYF. The CDR3 DNA reads as TGCGCCAGCAGCTTTCCCCCGGGAGGGACTGGGGACGAGCAGTACTTC.

The rearrangement links TRBV7-2 to TRBJ2-7, with no clear D. The V gene lost 5 bases and the J gene lost 2 bases, with 4 bases spanning the gap. The CDR3 extends over 11 amino acids. Looked up from germline, CDR1 is SGHTA and CDR2 is FQGNSA. The chain's CDR3 is CASSIAYEQYF. CDR3 nucleotide sequence: TGTGCCAGCAGCATCGCCTACGAGCAGTACTTC. Looking up the rest from reference TRBV7-2 and TRBJ2-7 gives the full variable domain: GAGVSQSPSNKVTEKGKDVELRCDPISGHTALYWYRQSLGQGLEFLIYFQGNSAPDKSGLPSDRFSAERTGGSVSTLTIQRTQQEDSAVYLCASSIAYEQYFGPGTRLTVT.

The chain links TRBV3-1 (or the pseudogene TRBV3-2) to TRBJ1-2, with D perhaps matching TRBD1 (5 bases). Trimming removed 4 bases from V and 4 bases from J, with 16 bases in between. CDR1 is LGHDT, CDR2 YNNKEL, per germline (reference sequence). The CDR3 totals 15 residues. As DNA, the CDR3 is TGTGCCAGCAGCCTAGGGACTCCGGGGGGCTATGGCTACACCTTC. It translates to CASSLGTPGGYGYTF.

This chain links TRBV9 with TRBJ2-3; 7 bases are a match to TRBD2. Germline values: CDR1 SGDLS, CDR2 YYNGEE. This CDR3 region has 16 residues. V was pared by 0 bases and J by 5 bases, with 9 bases of the junction left unmatched. CDR3 protein: CASSVAIGASGDTQYF. CDR3 in DNA: TGTGCCAGCAGCGTAGCGATCGGTGCTAGCGGAGATACGCAGTATTTT.

This chain joins TRBV2 and TRBJ1-4, with D possibly being TRBD1 (6 bases). Germline V gene lookup returns CDR1 SNHLY and CDR2 FYNNEI. V dropped 4 bases and J dropped 8 bases, with 11 bases sitting between them. This CDR3 is built from 13 residues. CDR3 nucleotides: TGTGCCAGCAGTGTCGGACAGAAAGAAAAACTGTTTTTT. It specifies CASSVGQKEKLFF.

The V call is TRBV4-1, the J call TRBJ2-1, with D possibly matching TRBD2 (5 bases). The V and J ends lost 1 base and 7 bases respectively, with 14 bases between them. This CDR3 has 15 amino acids. Germline-derived CDR1 and CDR2 are MGHRA and YSYEKL. The CDR3 DNA reads as TGCGCCAGCAGCCAAGGTGACCGGGATAGTAATGAGCAGTTCTTC. Translation gives CASSQGDRDSNEQFF.

The rearrangement uses TRBV29-1 and TRBJ1-1, with a weak D call TRBD1 (5 bases). Germline lookup yields CDR1 SQVTM and CDR2 ANQGSEA. The length of the CDR3 is 11 residues. V lost 3 bases and J lost 6, with 8 bases in between. CDR3 bases: TGCAGCGTTGATGGGGGGGCTGAAGCTTTCTTT. This codes for CSVDGGAEAFF. Drawing the rest from reference TRBV29-1 and TRBJ1-1, the complete variable domain is SAVISQKPSRDICQRGTSLTIQCQVDSQVTMMFWYRQQPGQSLTLIATANQGSEATYESGFVIDKFPISRPNLTFSTLTVSNMSPEDSSIYLCSVDGGAEAFFGQGTRLTVV.

This chain connects TRBV5-1 to TRBJ2-3; TRBD1 matches 10 bases. Looked up from germline, CDR1 is SGHRS and CDR2 is YFSETQ. The trim removed 0 bases at V and 5 bases at J, leaving 0 bases unmatched. This CDR3 is built from 14 residues. The CDR3, as DNA: TGCGCCAGCAGCTTGGGGACAGGGGGAGATACGCAGTATTTT. Translating gives CASSLGTGGDTQYF.

This chain joins TRBV7-9 and TRBJ1-2; D might be TRBD1 (5 bases). Looked up from germline, CDR1 is SEHNR and CDR2 is FQNEAQ (reference sequence). This CDR3 region has 15 residues. Trimming left V 1 base short and J 3 bases short, with 12 bases between. The CDR3 sequence: CASSLVQEIYYGYTF. The CDR3 DNA sequence: TGTGCCAGCAGCTTAGTACAGGAGATTTACTATGGCTACACCTTC.

This clone was seen a few times. This sequence joins TRBV12-3 or TRBV12-4 and TRBJ2-1; perhaps TRBD2 as D (5 bases). The length of the CDR3 is 13 residues. Trimming removed 3 bases at V and 8 bases at J, with 11 bases between. The CDR3 DNA reads as TGTGCCAGCAGTTTTACCGAGGAGGATGAGCAGTTCTTC. Translating it yields CASSFTEEDEQFF.

The count of this clone is one. The chain employs TRBV4-1 and TRBJ2-5; the D is unclear. CDR1 and CDR2 from the germline V gene are MGHRA and YSYEKL. V was shortened by 2 bases and J by 5 bases, with 18 bases between the two germline ends. The CDR3 is made up of 16 amino acids. The CDR3 protein is CASSQSAISEEETQYF. CDR3 nucleotide sequence: TGCGCCAGCAGCCAATCCGCCATAAGTGAAGAGGAGACCCAGTACTTC.

V gene TRBV7-6 combines with J gene TRBJ1-1; no firm D call. The CDR3 runs 13 residues. Germline CDR1 SGHVS, CDR2 FNYEAQ. The V end lost 4 bases, the J end lost 3 bases, and 9 bases lay between the germline ends. The CDR3, as DNA: TGTGCCAGCAGCTCAGAGGTGGACACTGAAGCTTTCTTT. Residues: CASSSEVDTEAFF.

V usage is TRBV9 and J usage is TRBJ2-1; D possibly corresponds to TRBD2 (7 bases). Germline V gives CDR1 SGDLS, CDR2 YYNGEE. Trimming took 4 bases from V and 4 from J, leaving 12 bases between them. The CDR3 runs 14 residues. The CDR3 protein is CASSLSGTYNEQFF. The CDR3 DNA is TGTGCCAGCAGCCTCAGCGGGACATACAATGAGCAGTTCTTC.

The rearrangement uses TRBV19 and TRBJ2-3; weak D call: TRBD2 (6 bases). There are 16 residues in the CDR3. Germline V gives CDR1 LNHDA, CDR2 SQIVND (reference sequence). Trimming shortened V by 6 bases and J by 4 bases, and 20 bases separated the two germline ends. DNA of the CDR3: TGTGCCAGTAGCCGGGGGACCGGGACTCAATCAGATACGCAGTATTTT. It specifies CASSRGTGTQSDTQYF.

The CDR3 DNA follows: TGTGCCAGCTGGACAATTAAGGATGGCTACACCTTC. Protein product: CASWTIKDGYTF. The V gene is TRBV5-4, the J gene TRBJ1-2; weak D call: TRBD1 (5 bases). V was trimmed by 7 bases and J by 6 bases, leaving 13 bases between them. The CDR3 contains 12 residues. Germline CDR1 and CDR2: SGHNT and YYREEE (reference sequence).